The 5 T cell receptor beta chains below were found in one sample sequenced in a study of graft-versus-host responses after intestinal transplantation. Some clones are missing from TCRdb's copy, which holds only in-frame ones; the method was immunoSEQ multiplex PCR. The sample holds approximately 18,000 clones, about 95% seen once. This specimen was PBMCs, taken 23 days after intestinal transplant. These TCRs come from a human patient who received an intestinal transplant, so some T cells may come from the graft donor.

This clone was seen a single time. The chain has TRBV4-1 and TRBJ1-1, with a weak D call TRBD1 (5 bases). Trimming cost V 0 bases and J 5 bases, with 10 bases left between them. The CDR3 covers 14 residues. The V gene's germline CDR1 is MGHRA and CDR2 YSYEKL. CDR3 sequence (DNA): TGCGCCAGCAGCCAAGATTTGGGGGGGACTGAAGCTTTCTTT. Translation gives CASSQDLGGTEAFF.

The chain joins TRBV28 to TRBJ1-2; 10 bases agree with TRBD1. CDR3 length equals 18 residues. The V segment lost 6 bases and the J segment 0 bases; nucleotides outside the gene matches: 13. Germline CDR1 is MDHEN and CDR2 is SYDVKM. The DNA for the CDR3 is TGTGCCAGCAGCGCCACCCCGGGACAGGGGTGGGCTAACTATGGCTACACCTTC. Its translation: CASSATPGQGWANYGYTF.

The rearrangement joins TRBV9 to TRBJ2-7; TRBD1 agrees at 7 bases. This CDR3 comprises 15 residues. The germline gives CDR1 SGDLS, CDR2 YYNGEE. Trimming removed 4 bases from V and 0 bases from J; junction bases left unmatched: 7. This CDR3 reads CASSPMGTDSYEQYF. CDR3 sequence (DNA): TGTGCCAGCAGCCCCATGGGGACAGACTCCTACGAGCAGTACTTC.

The chain employs TRBV6-5 and TRBJ2-1; the D gene could be TRBD1 or TRBD2 (5 bases each). The CDR3 sequence is 13 residues long. Germline V gives CDR1 MNHEY, CDR2 SVGAGI. The V end was cut by 6 bases, the J end by 10 bases, with 16 bases between. CDR3 in amino acids: CASSPGTWGEQFF. The CDR3 DNA sequence: TGTGCCAGCAGCCCGGGGACCTGGGGGGAGCAGTTCTTC.

CDR3 nucleotide sequence: TGTGCCAGCAAATCTCCCCGGCGGGGGGATACGCAGTATTTT. This encodes CASKSPRRGDTQYF. V is TRBV6-5 and J is TRBJ2-3; 7 nucleotides line up with TRBD2. Germline lookup yields CDR1 MNHEY and CDR2 SVGAGI. Germline trimming cut 7 bases from V and 6 bases from J; bases unmatched to any gene: 10. The CDR3 loop spans 14 amino acids.